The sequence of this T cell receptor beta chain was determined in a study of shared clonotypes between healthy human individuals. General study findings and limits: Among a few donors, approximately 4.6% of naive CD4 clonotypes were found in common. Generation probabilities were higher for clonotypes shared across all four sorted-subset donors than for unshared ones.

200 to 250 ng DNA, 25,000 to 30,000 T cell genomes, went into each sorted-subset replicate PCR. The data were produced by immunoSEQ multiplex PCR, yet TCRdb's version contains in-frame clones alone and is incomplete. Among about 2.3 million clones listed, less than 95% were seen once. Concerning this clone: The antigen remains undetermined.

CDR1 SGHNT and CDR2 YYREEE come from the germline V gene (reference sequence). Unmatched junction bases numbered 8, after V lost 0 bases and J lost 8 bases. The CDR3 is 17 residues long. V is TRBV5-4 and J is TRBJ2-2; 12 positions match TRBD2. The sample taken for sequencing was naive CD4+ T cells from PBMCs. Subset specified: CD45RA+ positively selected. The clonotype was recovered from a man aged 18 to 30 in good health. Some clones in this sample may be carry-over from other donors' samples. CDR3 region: CASSLGGLAGIGGELFF. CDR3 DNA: TGTGCCAGCAGCTTGGGCGGACTAGCGGGGATTGGGGGGGAGCTGTTTTTT. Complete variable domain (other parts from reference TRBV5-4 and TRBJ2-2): ETGVTQSPTHLIKTRGQQVTLRCSSQSGHNTVSWYQQALGQGPQFIFQYYREEENGRGNFPPRFSGLQFPNYSSELNVNALELDDSALYLCASSLGGLAGIGGELFFGEGSRLTVL.